The present entry profiles one T cell receptor beta chain with its context. V gave up 2 bases and J gave up 5 bases; unmatched junction bases: 9. Germline V CDR1 and CDR2: SGHTA, FQGNSA. CDR3 length: 17 residues. The data were obtained in a study of blood T cell repertoires in COVID-19. Overall study context: From the United States, Italy and Spain came samples of acute and convalescent COVID-19. The analysed material was cDNA or gDNA that came from T cells, B-cell-depleted T cells, or PBMCs.

Original processing notes: Amplification of reference gene primers was used by the study to estimate nucleated cell counts. TCRdb's copy holds only in-frame clones and misses some; the assay was immunoSEQ multiplex PCR. V and J calls and clone size are those listed in that table; D and trimming were worked out from the DNA. The sample lists approximately 75,000 clones; around 84% were seen once. This clonotype was obtained from an elderly woman with acute or convalescent COVID-19. What was sequenced was peripheral blood. The chain has TRBV7-2 and TRBJ2-1; the match to TRBD2 covers 10 bases. This CDR3 reads CASSLPSGGLGNNEQFF. The CDR3 bases are TGTGCCAGCAGCTTACCTAGCGGGGGCCTGGGGAACAATGAGCAGTTCTTC.